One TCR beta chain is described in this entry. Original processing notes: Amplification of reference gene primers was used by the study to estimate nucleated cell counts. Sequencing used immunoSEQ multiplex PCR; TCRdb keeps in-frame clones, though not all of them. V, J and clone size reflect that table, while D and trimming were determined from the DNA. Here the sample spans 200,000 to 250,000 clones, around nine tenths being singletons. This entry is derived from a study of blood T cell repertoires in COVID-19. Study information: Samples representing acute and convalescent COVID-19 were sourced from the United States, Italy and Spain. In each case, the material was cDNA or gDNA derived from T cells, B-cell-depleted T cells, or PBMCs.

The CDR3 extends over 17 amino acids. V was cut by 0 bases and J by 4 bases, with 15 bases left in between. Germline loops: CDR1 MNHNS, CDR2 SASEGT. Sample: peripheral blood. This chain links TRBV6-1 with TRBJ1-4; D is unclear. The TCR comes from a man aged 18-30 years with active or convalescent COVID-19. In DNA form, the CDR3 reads TGTGCCAGCAGTGAAGCGCGTCGTATGTGGAGTAATGAAAAACTGTTTTTT. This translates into CASSEARRMWSNEKLFF.